This entry lists 26 T cell receptor beta chains sequenced from one sample in a study of cytomegalovirus exposure and HLA in healthy donors. The PCR made use of 60 Vbeta and 13 Jbeta primers. Some clones are missing from TCRdb's copy, which holds only in-frame ones; the method was immunoSEQ multiplex PCR. The table shows tens of thousands of clones, with more than 60% occurring only once. Sequenced material: PBMCs. The receptors shown here come from a man in his forties in good health and CMV-seronegative.

The chain has TRBV9 and TRBJ2-3; D perhaps matches TRBD2 (5 bases). The length of the CDR3 is 17 residues. V lost 0 bases to trimming and J lost 2 bases, with 16 bases between them. Per germline, CDR1 SGDLS and CDR2 YYNGEE. The CDR3 DNA sequence: TGTGCCAGCAGCGTAGAGCCGGGATCCTACTCCACAGATACGCAGTATTTT. It codes for CASSVEPGSYSTDTQYF.

The J gene is TRBJ1-2, the V gene TRBV7-3; a possible D gene is TRBD1 (6 bases). V shed 1 base and J shed 4 bases, with 13 bases lying between them. This CDR3 region has 15 residues. Germline values: CDR1 SGHTA, CDR2 FQGTGA. CDR3 nucleotide sequence: TGTGCCAGCAGCTTAAACCAACAGGGTGTCTATGGCTACACCTTC. It encodes CASSLNQQGVYGYTF. The full variable domain, completed using reference TRBV7-3 and TRBJ1-2, is GAGVSQTPSNKVTEKGKYVELRCDPISGHTALYWYRQSLGQGPEFLIYFQGTGAADDSGLPNDRFFAVRPEGSVSTLKIQRTERGDSAVYLCASSLNQQGVYGYTFGSGTRLTVV.

The V and J genes are TRBV5-1 and TRBJ1-1; 7 nucleotides line up with TRBD1. Germline CDR1 reads SGHRS; CDR2 reads YFSETQ. This CDR3 has 15 amino acids. Trimming at V came to 2 bases and at J to 2 bases, leaving 6 bases not matched to a gene. In nucleotides, the CDR3 is TGCGCCAGCAGCTTCGAGACAGGGTCAAACACTGAAGCTTTCTTT. It codes for CASSFETGSNTEAFF.

This clone was recorded a few times. J is TRBJ2-1 and V is TRBV28, with 9 nucleotides matching TRBD2. CDR1 and CDR2 (germline): MDHEN, SYDVKM. The CDR3 totals 16 residues. V was clipped by 6 bases and J by 0 bases; unmatched bases: 6. The CDR3 sequence is CASSTLSGSSYNEQFF. Written as DNA, the CDR3 is TGTGCCAGCAGCACCCTTAGCGGGAGCTCCTACAATGAGCAGTTCTTC.

The chain employs TRBV6-6 and TRBJ2-2; 8 bases fit TRBD1. Trimming took 8 bases from V and 3 from J; bases not matched to a gene: 8. Per germline, CDR1 MNHNY and CDR2 SVGAGI (reference sequence). The CDR3 loop spans 15 amino acids. The CDR3 nucleotides read TGTGCCAGCCTCTGGACAGGGAGGTACACCGGGGAGCTGTTTTTT. Its translation: CASLWTGRYTGELFF.

The chain employs TRBV2 and TRBJ2-5, with 12 bases that match TRBD1. With V trimmed by 6 bases and J by 5 bases, 10 bases remained unmatched. CDR1 is SNHLY, CDR2 FYNNEI, per germline. The CDR3 is 16 amino acids. The CDR3 here is CASRERDRGLAETQYF. As DNA, the CDR3 is TGTGCCAGCAGGGAGAGGGACAGGGGGCTTGCGGAGACCCAGTACTTC.

This clone showed up just a few times. The V and J genes are TRBV5-1 and TRBJ2-6; D not certain. Per the germline V gene, CDR1 is SGHRS and CDR2 is YFSETQ. CDR3 size: 16 residues. The V end lost 0 bases, the J end lost 2 bases, and 9 bases lay between the germline ends. The CDR3 protein is CASSLARIAGANVLTF. CDR3 nucleotide sequence: TGCGCCAGCAGCTTGGCCAGAATCGCTGGGGCCAACGTCCTGACTTTC.

To note about this clone: Other nucleotide sequences from this sample produce the same CDR3. The chain is built from TRBV5-1 and TRBJ2-1, with unresolved D. This CDR3 spans 12 amino acids. The germline CDR1 and CDR2 sequences are SGHRS and YFSETQ. The V end lost 4 bases, the J end lost 7 bases, and 9 bases lay between the germline ends. This chain's CDR3 is CASSLSMNEQFF. CDR3 DNA: TGCGCCAGCAGCCTTAGCATGAATGAGCAGTTCTTC.

The rearrangement uses TRBV9 and TRBJ1-2; no clear D gene. The CDR3 is made up of 15 amino acids. Germline V CDR1 and CDR2: SGDLS, YYNGEE. With 1 base removed from V and 0 bases from J, the gap between germline ends came to 10 bases. The CDR3 sequence is CASSVSGSANYGYTF. The CDR3 nucleotides are TGTGCCAGCAGCGTATCGGGATCAGCTAACTATGGCTACACCTTC.

V usage is TRBV9 and J usage is TRBJ1-2; tentatively, D is TRBD1 (6 bases). The CDR3 spans 15 residues. CDR1 is SGDLS, CDR2 YYNGEE, per germline. The germline V and J ends were trimmed by 0 bases and 8 bases, with 17 bases remaining between them. CDR3 sequence: CASSVAGDTEGGYTF. CDR3 bases: TGTGCCAGCAGCGTAGCTGGGGACACTGAGGGCGGCTACACCTTC.

The chain recombines TRBV4-2 with TRBJ2-5, with D unclear. The CDR3 contains 15 residues. Trimming removed 0 bases at V and 4 bases at J, with 12 bases between. CDR1 is LGHNA and CDR2 is YNFKEQ in the germline V gene. The CDR3 spells CASSQERSTAETQYF. The CDR3 DNA reads TGTGCCAGCAGCCAAGAGCGGTCCACCGCAGAGACCCAGTACTTC.

This chain connects TRBV5-1 to TRBJ2-3; 7 nucleotides agree with TRBD1. The CDR3 covers 14 residues. Germline V gives CDR1 SGHRS, CDR2 YFSETQ. With V trimmed by 4 bases and J by 4 bases, 6 bases remained unmatched. Here the CDR3 DNA reads TGCGCCAGCAGCAACAGGGGTCAGGCAGATACGCAGTATTTT. Translated, it gives CASSNRGQADTQYF. The full variable domain, rest sourced from reference TRBV5-1 and TRBJ2-3, is KAGVTQTPRYLIKTRGQQVTLSCSPISGHRSVSWYQQTPGQGLQFLFEYFSETQRNKGNFPGRFSGRQFSNSRSEMNVSTLELGDSALYLCASSNRGQADTQYFGPGTRLTVL.

The table lists this clone with a few counts. This sequence joins TRBV2 and TRBJ1-5; unclear D gene. Germline V gives CDR1 SNHLY, CDR2 FYNNEI. V was cut by 4 bases and J by 3 bases, with 7 bases left in between. There are 13 residues in the CDR3. CDR3 DNA: TGTGCCAGCAGTGGGGAGCACAATCAGCCCCAGCATTTT. Residues: CASSGEHNQPQHF. Full variable domain (rest looked up from reference TRBV2 and TRBJ1-5): EPEVTQTPSHQVTQMGQEVILRCVPISNHLYFYWYRQILGQKVEFLVSFYNNEISEKSEIFDDQFSVERPDGSNFTLKIRSTKLEDSAMYFCASSGEHNQPQHFGDGTRLSIL.

V gene TRBV5-5 combines with J gene TRBJ1-4; weak D call: TRBD1 (6 bases). Per the germline V gene, CDR1 is SGHKS and CDR2 is YYEKEE (reference sequence). V was cut by 4 bases and J by 8 bases, with 18 bases left in between. The CDR3 has 15 residues. The CDR3 loop reads CASSQRVGAWEKLFF. In nucleotides, the CDR3 is TGTGCCAGCAGCCAACGTGTGGGGGCTTGGGAAAAACTGTTTTTT.

This clone was seen just once. The V and J genes are TRBV28 and TRBJ1-1; possibly TRBD1 for D (6 bases). Germline values: CDR1 MDHEN, CDR2 SYDVKM. V lost 6 bases and J 0 bases, leaving 11 bases between the germline ends. This CDR3 comprises 14 residues. Here the CDR3 DNA reads TGTGCCAGCAGGGTTGGACAGTTGAACACTGAAGCTTTCTTT. Encoded protein: CASRVGQLNTEAFF.

The J gene is TRBJ1-3, the V gene TRBV30, with 8 bases that match TRBD1. This CDR3 is 13 amino acids long. Trimming cost V 5 bases and J 2 bases; bases outside gene matches: 2. Germline V gene data show CDR1 as GTSNPN and CDR2 as SVGIG (reference sequence). This CDR3 is CAWEGQAGNTIYF. The CDR3 nucleotides read TGTGCCTGGGAGGGACAGGCTGGAAACACCATATATTTT.

This clone was observed a few times. The chain couples TRBV5-6 to TRBJ2-7; D is unresolved. Trimming removed 3 bases from V and 10 bases from J, with 8 bases in between. CDR3 size: 10 residues. Germline lookup yields CDR1 SGHDT and CDR2 YYEEEE. CDR3 loop: CASSSDNQYF. In DNA form, the CDR3 reads TGTGCCAGCAGCTCAGACAATCAGTACTTC.

V and J are TRBV10-3 and TRBJ1-1, with 7 positions matching TRBD1. Unmatched junction bases numbered 8, after V lost 6 bases and J lost 4 bases. Per the germline V gene, CDR1 is ENHRY and CDR2 is SYGVKD. The CDR3 has 14 residues. Here the CDR3 reads CAISSGQAFTEAFF. CDR3 bases: TGTGCCATCAGCAGCGGACAGGCCTTCACTGAAGCTTTCTTT.

The chain recombines TRBV13 with TRBJ2-7; 7 bases are shared with TRBD1. Germline CDR1 PRHDT, CDR2 FYEKMQ (reference sequence). The V segment lost 5 bases and the J segment 4 bases; nucleotides outside the gene matches: 14. This CDR3 contains 16 residues. DNA of the CDR3: TGTGCCAGCAGCCAACGCCGACAGGGTGAAAGGTACGAGCAGTACTTC. It is translated as CASSQRRQGERYEQYF. Together with reference TRBV13 and TRBJ2-7, the CDR3 gives the full variable domain: AAGVIQSPRHLIKEKRETATLKCYPIPRHDTVYWYQQGPGQDPQFLISFYEKMQSDKGSIPDRFSAQQFSDYHSELNMSSLELGDSALYFCASSQRRQGERYEQYFGPGTRLTVT.

J is TRBJ2-7 and V is TRBV11-3; TRBD2 matches 7 bases. Trimming cost V 5 bases and J 5 bases; bases outside gene matches: 3. Germline V gives CDR1 SGHNT, CDR2 YENEEA. This CDR3 region has 12 residues. As DNA, the CDR3 is TGTGCCAGCAGCCTTCGGGGGGACGAGCAGTACTTC. Amino acids: CASSLRGDEQYF.

J is TRBJ2-7 and V is TRBV25-1; TRBD1 matches 8 bases. V lost 3 bases to trimming and J lost 5 bases; unmatched junction nucleotides: 6. The CDR3 is 14 amino acids. Germline V gene lookup returns CDR1 MGHDK and CDR2 SYGVNS. The CDR3 region has the DNA TGTGCCAGCAGTGATTTGGACAGGGTCCACGAGCAGTACTTC. Amino acid sequence: CASSDLDRVHEQYF.

This clone was seen once. The V and J genes are TRBV5-1 and TRBJ2-5; TRBD1 agrees at 9 bases. The V segment lost 0 bases and the J segment 5 bases; nucleotides outside the gene matches: 8. Germline assignment: CDR1 SGHRS and CDR2 YFSETQ. The CDR3 is 16 residues long. Here the CDR3 DNA reads TGCGCCAGCAGCTTGGAACCACAGGGGGCCGGGGAGACCCAGTACTTC. Translated, it gives CASSLEPQGAGETQYF.

The chain uses TRBV6-6 and TRBJ1-2; D is possibly TRBD1 (5 bases). CDR3 length equals 14 residues. Deletions cut 7 bases from V and 5 bases from J, with 17 bases between. From germline, CDR1 is MNHNY and CDR2 SVGAGI (reference sequence). The CDR3 region is CASTYEIQGYGYTF. In DNA, the CDR3 is TGTGCCAGCACCTATGAGATTCAGGGATATGGCTACACCTTC.

The chain links TRBV28 to TRBJ2-7; 9 nucleotides match TRBD1. Germline assignment: CDR1 MDHEN and CDR2 SYDVKM. The ends lost 6 bases at V and 2 bases at J; junction bases unmatched: 11. This CDR3 region has 16 residues. CDR3 amino acids: CASRWGGQGPTYEQYF. In DNA form, the CDR3 reads TGTGCCAGCAGATGGGGTGGACAGGGGCCAACCTACGAGCAGTACTTC.

The rearrangement links TRBV19 to TRBJ1-2; 7 bases map to TRBD1. Germline V gene sequence: CDR1 LNHDA, CDR2 SQIVND (reference sequence). Germline trimming cut 3 bases from V and 2 bases from J; bases unmatched to any gene: 6. The CDR3 has 15 residues. The CDR3: CASSISSGGNYGYTF. The CDR3 DNA reads as TGTGCCAGTAGTATTAGTTCAGGGGGAAACTATGGCTACACCTTC. The full variable domain, its missing parts supplied by reference TRBV19 and TRBJ1-2, is DGGITQSPKYLFRKEGQNVTLSCEQNLNHDAMYWYRQDPGQGLRLIYYSQIVNDFQKGDIAEGYSVSREKKESFPLTVTSAQKNPTAFYLCASSISSGGNYGYTFGSGTRLTVV.

This clone was counted only a few times. This chain uses TRBV6-5 with TRBJ2-3; D possibly corresponds to TRBD1 (6 bases). The CDR3 loop spans 15 amino acids. The germline V and J ends were trimmed by 10 bases and 4 bases, with 21 bases remaining between them. Germline V lookup: CDR1 MNHEY, CDR2 SVGAGI. The CDR3: CATRNLGGYSDTQYF. The CDR3 DNA sequence: TGTGCCACCCGAAATTTAGGGGGTTATTCAGATACGCAGTATTTT.